This T cell receptor (beta chain) was identified in a study of shared clonotypes between healthy human individuals. The run depth of the assay was deep. Genomic DNA belonging to each subset was distributed in equal measure over several immunoSEQ plates. Sequencing used immunoSEQ multiplex PCR; TCRdb keeps in-frame clones, though not all of them. The sample includes more than 550,000 clones, 80% to 95% of them seen just once. On this clone: Its target is not known.

Study outcomes and limitations: The study drew on few donors, limiting represented genetic and exposure-history diversity. As a rule, naive subsets had a larger estimated richness than memory subsets.

CDR1 SGDLS and CDR2 YYNGEE come from the germline V gene. Trimming cost V 5 bases and J 7 bases, with 15 bases left between them. The CDR3 spans 13 residues. The receptor comes from a man younger than 35 in good health. Some clones in this sample may be carry-over from other donors' samples. The sequenced sample was memory CD8+ T cells from PBMCs. Specified subset: CD45RO+ cells pooled with CCR7-negative TemRA cells. This rearrangement joins TRBV9 to TRBJ1-1; no reliable D call. DNA for the CDR3: TGTGCCAGCAGTCCAGCCCGTCTTGGTGAAGCTTTCTTT. This gives the protein CASSPARLGEAFF. Looking up the rest from reference TRBV9 and TRBJ1-1 gives the full variable domain: DSGVTQTPKHLITATGQRVTLRCSPRSGDLSVYWYQQSLDQGLQFLIQYYNGEERAKGNILERFSAQQFPDLHSELNLSSLELGDSALYFCASSPARLGEAFFGQGTRLTVV.